Described below is a single T cell receptor (beta chain) sequence and its context. Its cognate antigen is unknown. These data come from a study of response to subunit inactivated influenza vaccine. Overall study results and limits: The authors proposed limited new T cell recruitment per seasonal influenza vaccination.

Each CDR3 protein gets one entry after TCRdb re-called the RT-PCR reads with MiXCR. The sample comprises around 200,000 distinct CDR3 sequences, around 9.2% of which are singletons, and approximately 11% rests with the top ten. J gave up 0 bases and V 4 bases, and 7 bases lay outside the gene matches. Looked up from germline, CDR1 is SGHRS and CDR2 is YFSETQ. This CDR3 is built from 16 residues. The sequence derives from a man in his fifties or sixties who received an inactivated influenza vaccine. This rearrangement joins TRBV5-1 to TRBJ1-3, with 7 bases that match TRBD1. Sample: non-naive T cells sorted from PBMCs, taken on the day of vaccination. The CDR3 nucleotides read TGCGCCAGCAGCCCGACAGGGCTTACCTCTGGAAACACCATATATTTT. Residues: CASSPTGLTSGNTIYF.